The 4 T cell receptor beta chains reported below all come from one sample, sequenced in a study of CD8+ T cells in alopecia areata. Sorting relied on CD4, CD8alpha, NKG2D, NKG2ACE and other markers applied to pooled cutaneous lymph node cells. Reverse transcribed after extraction, RNA yielded cDNA as the sequencing template. Produced via immunoSEQ multiplex PCR; TCRdb's table is partial and in-frame only. In total the sample includes approximately 300,000 clones, none of them seen once. Sequenced: CD4+ T cells sorted from a lymph node. The receptors were sampled from a C3H/HeJ mouse with alopecia areata. The mouse line has the MHC haplotype H2-k.

Worth noting for this clone: Mouse names are used for the genes. The sequence runs out 4 residues before the end of the CDR3; the remainder is reconstructed from the germline J gene. This sequence joins TRBV19 and TRBJ2-3; 7 nucleotides agree with TRBD1. Trimming cost V 5 bases and J 0 bases; bases outside gene matches: 6. From germline, CDR1 is FNHDT and CDR2 SITEND (reference sequence). CDR3 length: 15 amino acids. The part of the CDR3 DNA that was read is TGTGCCAGCAGGAAGACAGGGTTTAGTGCAGAA. This translates into CASRKTGFSAE. The complete CDR3 reads CASRKTGFSAETLYF.

This clone was recorded a few times. Gene labels here are mouse ones. Other nucleotide sequences from this sample produce the same CDR3. This chain's CDR3 is CASRPGTANTGQLYF. Partial CDR3 DNA: TGTGCCAGCAGACCTGGGACAGCAAACACCGGG. The chain carries TRBV19 and TRBJ2-2; 7 nucleotides match TRBD1. The read gets to within 4 residues of the CDR3 end, and the germline J gene fills in the rest. The V gene's germline CDR1 is FNHDT and CDR2 SITEND (reference sequence). V shed 5 bases and J 0 bases; nucleotides not matched to a gene: 4. CDR3 length equals 15 residues.

This clone has more than one count but fewer than ten. Gene names are the mouse ones. Distinct nucleotide sequences in the sample also encode this CDR3. The CDR3 region is CASAGGGYAEQFF. The covered CDR3 bases are TGTGCCAGCGCTGGGGGGGGCTATGCT. J is TRBJ2-1 and V is TRBV13-2; 9 bases line up with TRBD2. The DNA ends 4 residues before the CDR3 does, and the rest of the CDR3 is filled in from the germline J gene. This CDR3 comprises 13 residues. After removal of 6 bases from V and 3 bases from J, the junction contained 1 base not matched to a gene. CDR1 is NNHNN and CDR2 is SYGAGS in the germline V gene (reference sequence).

Remarks on this clone: Gene names and germline match the mouse. The CDR3 end is not reached by the read, which stops 4 residues before it; the germline J gene fills it in. This sample includes further DNA sequences coding for the same CDR3. The chain couples TRBV1 to TRBJ1-1; 8 bases agree with TRBD1. The CDR3 extends over 15 amino acids. V lost 0 bases to trimming and J lost 3 bases; unmatched junction nucleotides: 3. Germline V lookup: CDR1 NSQYPW, CDR2 LRSPGD (reference sequence). The covered CDR3 bases are TGCACCTGCAGTGCAGATCAGGGGGCGGACACA. Protein product: CTCSADQGADT. From start to end, the CDR3 is CTCSADQGADTEVFF.